A single sample is the source of the 10 T cell receptor beta chains below, sequenced in a study of cytomegalovirus exposure and HLA in healthy donors. PCR involved 60 Vbeta and 13 Jbeta primers. Measured with immunoSEQ multiplex PCR; TCRdb has only the in-frame clones, and not every one. This table holds about 140,000 clones, around 80% found once. The sequenced material came from PBMCs. These receptors all stem from a female donor in good health and CMV-seronegative.

The rearrangement joins TRBV6-1 to TRBJ1-2; 9 bases map to TRBD1. Germline V CDR1 and CDR2: MNHNS, SASEGT. The ends lost 4 bases at V and 3 bases at J; junction bases unmatched: 9. This CDR3 contains 16 residues. The CDR3 nucleotides read TGTGCCAGCAGTGCGGCTCCGGGACAGGGATACTATGGCTACACCTTC. It is translated as CASSAAPGQGYYGYTF.

This chain joins TRBV30 and TRBJ1-1; 7 bases match TRBD1. V shed 3 bases and J 4 bases; nucleotides not matched to a gene: 5. There are 13 residues in the CDR3. The germline V gene has CDR1 GTSNPN and CDR2 SVGIG (reference sequence). This CDR3 is CAWRGQWGTEAFF. Here the CDR3 DNA reads TGTGCCTGGAGGGGACAGTGGGGCACTGAAGCTTTCTTT.

This clone was picked up one time. V and J are TRBV27 and TRBJ2-5; D not resolved. The DNA end is more similar to TRBJ2-7, so the J call may be wrong. CDR3 length: 12 amino acids. Per germline, CDR1 MNHEY and CDR2 SMNVEV (reference sequence). The CDR3 reads CASSGRSSEQYF. The CDR3, as DNA: TGTGCCAGCAGTGGTAGGAGCTCCGAGCAGTACTTC.

The chain couples TRBV7-8 to TRBJ2-7; D gene ambiguous. V dropped 0 bases and J dropped 4 bases, with 13 bases sitting between them. The length of the CDR3 is 15 residues. Germline V gene sequence: CDR1 SGHVS, CDR2 FQNEAQ. For the CDR3, the DNA is TGTGCCAGCAGCTTAGCGTATGGTTTCCTATACGAGCAGTACTTC. This codes for CASSLAYGFLYEQYF.

The J gene is TRBJ2-1, the V gene TRBV5-6; D is perhaps TRBD1 (5 bases). This CDR3 is 14 amino acids long. CDR1 is SGHDT and CDR2 is YYEEEE in the germline V gene. V lost 0 bases, J lost 6 bases, and 10 bases lay in between. Here the CDR3 reads CASSLGWGGNEQFF. The DNA of the CDR3 is TGTGCCAGCAGCTTGGGGTGGGGCGGCAATGAGCAGTTCTTC.

This clone appeared a few times. This chain links TRBV2 with TRBJ2-1, with TRBD2 as a possible D gene (6 bases). The germline V and J ends were trimmed by 1 base and 4 bases, with 14 bases remaining between them. This CDR3 comprises 16 residues. CDR1 and CDR2 from the germline V gene are SNHLY and FYNNEI. CDR3 loop: CASSEVGSPTYNEQFF. CDR3 coding DNA: TGTGCCAGCAGTGAAGTCGGGAGCCCAACTTACAATGAGCAGTTCTTC. The full variable domain, rest sourced from reference TRBV2 and TRBJ2-1, is EPEVTQTPSHQVTQMGQEVILRCVPISNHLYFYWYRQILGQKVEFLVSFYNNEISEKSEIFDDQFSVERPDGSNFTLKIRSTKLEDSAMYFCASSEVGSPTYNEQFFGPGTRLTVL.

This clone appeared a few times. The CDR3 DNA reads TGTGCCAGCAGGTTGACAGGGGGAATCACTGAAGCTTTCTTT. It specifies CASRLTGGITEAFF. The V gene is TRBV27, the J gene TRBJ1-1, with TRBD1 matching over 9 bases. Germline CDR1 reads MNHEY; CDR2 reads SMNVEV (reference sequence). The CDR3 extends over 14 amino acids. Trimming removed 6 bases from V and 4 bases from J; junction bases left unmatched: 6.

The chain is built from TRBV30 and TRBJ2-1; D perhaps matches TRBD2 (6 bases). The CDR3 runs 15 residues. From germline, CDR1 is GTSNPN and CDR2 SVGIG (reference sequence). V lost 2 bases and J lost 0, with 11 bases in between. CDR3 coding DNA: TGTGCCTGGAGTATAGGTAGCGGCTCCTACAATGAGCAGTTCTTC. It translates to CAWSIGSGSYNEQFF.

The chain uses TRBV5-1 and TRBJ1-1, with D unclear. Between the trimmed V and J ends, which lost 0 bases and 3 bases, there was a span of 6 bases. The CDR3 runs 13 residues. Germline V CDR1 and CDR2: SGHRS, YFSETQ. CDR3 in amino acids: CASSLAGYTEAFF. The CDR3 DNA reads TGCGCCAGCAGCTTGGCGGGTTACACTGAAGCTTTCTTT. Supplemented by reference TRBV5-1 and TRBJ1-1, the full variable domain reads KAGVTQTPRYLIKTRGQQVTLSCSPISGHRSVSWYQQTPGQGLQFLFEYFSETQRNKGNFPGRFSGRQFSNSRSEMNVSTLELGDSALYLCASSLAGYTEAFFGQGTRLTVV.

The chain has TRBV6-6 and TRBJ1-2; D gene ambiguous. The V gene's germline CDR1 is MNHNY and CDR2 SVGAGI (reference sequence). The CDR3 contains 16 residues. V was trimmed by 4 bases and J by 4 bases, leaving 19 bases between them. The CDR3 protein is CASSSHSSAGSYGYTF. CDR3 bases: TGTGCCAGCAGTTCCCATAGCTCGGCCGGAAGCTATGGCTACACCTTC.